These 8 T cell receptor beta chains were all obtained from the same sample, sequenced in a study of blood T cell repertoires in COVID-19. Sequenced by immunoSEQ multiplex PCR; TCRdb stores in-frame clones only, minus some. The repertoire holds 200,000 to 300,000 clones, with roughly 84% as singletons. Sequencing was carried out using peripheral blood. All receptors come from a man aged 60 to 69 with acute or convalescent COVID-19.

The rearrangement uses TRBV5-1 and TRBJ2-3, with TRBD2 matching over 13 bases. The CDR3 has 18 residues. V was pared by 0 bases and J by 5 bases, with 9 bases of the junction left unmatched. Germline V CDR1 and CDR2: SGHRS, YFSETQ. CDR3 amino acids: CASSLAVTSGGAGDTQYF. DNA for the CDR3: TGCGCCAGCAGCTTGGCCGTAACTAGCGGGGGGGCTGGAGATACGCAGTATTTT.

The rearrangement joins TRBV19 to TRBJ1-2; 7 bases align to TRBD1. Per germline, CDR1 LNHDA and CDR2 SQIVND (reference sequence). The V gene end was trimmed by 5 bases and the J gene end by 4 bases; junction bases not matched to a gene: 10. The CDR3 is 15 amino acids. CDR3 nucleotide sequence: TGTGCCAGTAGTCCCCAGGGGGGACACCCCTATGGCTACACCTTC. Its translation is CASSPQGGHPYGYTF.

The gene calls are TRBV5-6 and TRBJ2-3, with 8 bases fitting TRBD1. V shed 4 bases and J 11 bases; nucleotides not matched to a gene: 3. CDR1 is SGHDT, CDR2 YYEEEE, per germline. CDR3 length: 11 amino acids. CDR3 bases: TGTGCCAGCAGCAGCGGACAGGGGCAGTATTTT. Translating gives CASSSGQGQYF.

The V and J genes are TRBV2 and TRBJ1-2; unclear D gene. Germline CDR1 and CDR2: SNHLY and FYNNEI. The V and J ends lost 5 bases and 2 bases respectively, with 9 bases between them. CDR3 size: 13 residues. The CDR3, as DNA: TGTGCCAGCAGTATGGCAGTAAACTATGGCTACACCTTC. Encoded protein: CASSMAVNYGYTF.

The rearrangement uses TRBV6-4 and TRBJ2-1; possible D gene TRBD1, 5 bases. V was pared by 5 bases and J by 3 bases, with 11 bases between. Germline-derived CDR1 and CDR2 are MRHNA and SNTAGT. The CDR3 spans 14 residues. CDR3 DNA: TGTGCCAGCAGTCCGACGGACAACTACAATGAGCAGTTCTTC. Its translation is CASSPTDNYNEQFF.

CDR3 in amino acids: CASSQGSQGPDQPQHF. CDR3 DNA: TGTGCCAGCAGCCAAGGAAGCCAGGGTCCCGATCAGCCCCAGCATTTT. The chain has TRBV4-2 and TRBJ1-5, with D possibly TRBD1 on 5 matching bases. The CDR3 runs to 16 residues. The germline V gene encodes CDR1 LGHNA and CDR2 YNFKEQ. V shed 1 base and J shed 5 bases, with 15 bases lying between them.

This chain connects TRBV5-6 to TRBJ2-3, with 14 positions matching TRBD2. The V gene's germline CDR1 is SGHDT and CDR2 YYEEEE. Trimming at V came to 3 bases and at J to 6 bases, leaving 9 bases not matched to a gene. The CDR3 spans 17 residues. As DNA, the CDR3 is TGTGCCAGCAGCTCGCCGCTGGGACTAGCGGGAGTGGATACGCAGTATTTT. Translation gives CASSSPLGLAGVDTQYF.

This clone was seen only once. The chain has TRBV11-3 and TRBJ2-1, with 8 bases fitting TRBD1. Per the germline V gene, CDR1 is SGHNT and CDR2 is YENEEA. The CDR3 is 12 amino acids. The V segment lost 5 bases and the J segment 11 bases; nucleotides outside the gene matches: 5. CDR3 region: CASSPDRGKQFF. The CDR3 bases are TGTGCCAGCAGCCCCGACAGGGGAAAGCAGTTCTTC.